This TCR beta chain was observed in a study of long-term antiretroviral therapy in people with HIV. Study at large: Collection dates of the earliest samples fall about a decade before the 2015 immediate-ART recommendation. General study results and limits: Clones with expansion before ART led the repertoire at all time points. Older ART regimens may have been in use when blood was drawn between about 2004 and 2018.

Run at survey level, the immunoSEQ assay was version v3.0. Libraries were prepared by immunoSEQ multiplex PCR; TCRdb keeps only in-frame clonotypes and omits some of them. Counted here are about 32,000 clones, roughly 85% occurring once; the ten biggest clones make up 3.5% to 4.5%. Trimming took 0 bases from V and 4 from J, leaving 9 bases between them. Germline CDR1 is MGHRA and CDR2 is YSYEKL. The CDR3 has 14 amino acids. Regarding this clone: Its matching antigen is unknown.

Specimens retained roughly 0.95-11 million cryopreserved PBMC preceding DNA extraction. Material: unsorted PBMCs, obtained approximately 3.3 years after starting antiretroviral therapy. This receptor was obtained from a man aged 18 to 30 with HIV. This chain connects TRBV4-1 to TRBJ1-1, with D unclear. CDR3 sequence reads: CASSQEVEGTEAFF. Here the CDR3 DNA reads TGCGCCAGCAGCCAAGAGGTAGAAGGCACTGAAGCTTTCTTT.